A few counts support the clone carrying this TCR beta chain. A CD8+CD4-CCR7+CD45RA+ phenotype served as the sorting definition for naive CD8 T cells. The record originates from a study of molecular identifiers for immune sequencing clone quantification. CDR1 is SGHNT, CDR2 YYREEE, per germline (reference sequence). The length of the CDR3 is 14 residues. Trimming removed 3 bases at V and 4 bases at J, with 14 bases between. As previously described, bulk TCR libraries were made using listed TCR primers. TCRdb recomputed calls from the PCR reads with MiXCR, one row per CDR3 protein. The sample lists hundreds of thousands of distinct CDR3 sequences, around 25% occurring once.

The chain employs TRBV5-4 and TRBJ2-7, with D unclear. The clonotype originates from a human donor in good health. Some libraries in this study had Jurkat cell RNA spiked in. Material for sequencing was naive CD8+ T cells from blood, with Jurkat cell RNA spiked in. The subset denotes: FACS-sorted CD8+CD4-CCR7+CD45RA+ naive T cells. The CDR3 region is CASSSSHSRYEQYF. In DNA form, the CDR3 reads TGTGCCAGCAGCTCGAGTCACAGTCGATACGAGCAGTACTTC.